The 16 T cell receptor beta chains below come from one sample, sequenced in a study of blood T cell repertoires in COVID-19. TCRdb's table, derived via immunoSEQ multiplex PCR, lists solely in-frame clones and lacks some. The sample has 250,000 to 300,000 clones, about 76% seen once. The specimen sequenced was peripheral blood. The origin of the receptors is a woman aged 60-70 years with active or convalescent COVID-19.

This chain joins TRBV7-2 and TRBJ1-3, with D maybe TRBD1 (6 bases). V gave up 5 bases and J gave up 2 bases, with 13 bases separating them. CDR1 and CDR2 from the germline V gene are SGHTA and FQGNSA. The CDR3 covers 15 residues. CDR3 sequence reads: CASSLLTGTGNTIYF. CDR3 sequence (DNA): TGTGCCAGCAGCCTCCTCACAGGGACTGGAAACACCATATATTTT.

This sequence joins TRBV12-5 and TRBJ2-2, with D maybe TRBD1 (6 bases). Germline assignment: CDR1 LGHNT and CDR2 FRNRAP. Trimming took off 5 bases at V and 2 bases at J, with 12 bases between the two ends. The length of the CDR3 is 15 residues. The CDR3 DNA reads as TGTGCTAGTGGTCCCGACAGGATCAACACCGGGGAGCTGTTTTTT. It is translated as CASGPDRINTGELFF.

The chain recombines TRBV10-3 with TRBJ2-3, with 7 bases lining up with TRBD2. The V gene's germline CDR1 is ENHRY and CDR2 SYGVKD. The CDR3 consists of 16 residues. The V and J ends lost 7 bases and 2 bases, in that order; junction bases with no gene match: 12. The chain's CDR3 is CAITDSSSGVTDTQYF. CDR3 sequence (DNA): TGTGCCATCACCGACTCTTCTAGCGGTGTCACAGATACGCAGTATTTT.

This clone was counted at least ten times. The V gene is TRBV5-6, the J gene TRBJ1-2; tentatively, D is TRBD1 (6 bases). The germline V gene encodes CDR1 SGHDT and CDR2 YYEEEE. V was shortened by 0 bases and J by 6 bases, with 6 bases between the two germline ends. This CDR3 contains 12 residues. The chain's CDR3 is CASSLAGDGYTF. The CDR3 DNA reads as TGTGCCAGCAGCTTGGCAGGGGATGGCTACACCTTC.

The V gene is TRBV7-8, the J gene TRBJ1-5; D may be TRBD1 (5 bases). Germline V CDR1 and CDR2: SGHVS, FQNEAQ. The V end lost 1 base, the J end lost 3 bases, and 13 bases lay between the germline ends. This CDR3 is built from 16 residues. The CDR3 region has the DNA TGTGCCAGCAGCTTAGTCGGGGGAAATAACAATCAGCCCCAGCATTTT. Translating it yields CASSLVGGNNNQPQHF.

This sequence joins TRBV18 and TRBJ1-5; D is possibly TRBD1 (5 bases). The V and J ends lost 5 bases and 3 bases respectively, with 14 bases between them. Germline CDR1 reads KGHSH; CDR2 reads LQKENI. There are 15 residues in the CDR3. DNA for the CDR3: TGTGCCAGCTCAAGTAGACAGAGAAACAATCAGCCCCAGCATTTT. Its translation is CASSSRQRNNQPQHF.

The J gene is TRBJ2-5, the V gene TRBV5-1; 9 bases fit TRBD2. Germline trimming cut 0 bases from V and 2 bases from J; bases unmatched to any gene: 5. Per germline, CDR1 SGHRS and CDR2 YFSETQ. The CDR3 totals 16 residues. CDR3 in amino acids: CASSLVGGGAQETQYF. The CDR3 coding sequence is TGCGCCAGCAGCTTGGTCGGCGGGGGGGCACAAGAGACCCAGTACTTC.

This clone has only a few counts. The chain recombines TRBV6-2 or TRBV6-3 with TRBJ1-5; D is unclear. Germline V CDR1 and CDR2: MNHEY, SVGEGT. V lost 5 bases, J lost 9 bases, and 11 bases lay in between. This CDR3 is 12 amino acids long. CDR3 region: CASSREGGPQHF. CDR3 DNA sequence: TGTGCCAGCAGTCGGGAGGGTGGGCCCCAGCATTTT.

The gene calls are TRBV7-3 and TRBJ2-3; 11 bases agree with TRBD2. CDR1 is SGHTA, CDR2 FQGTGA, per germline. With V trimmed by 5 bases and J by 11 bases, 12 bases remained unmatched. The CDR3 is 15 residues long. In DNA, the CDR3 is TGTGCCAGCAGCCCCGACGGGCCTAGCGGGGGGTTGCAGTATTTT. This translates into CASSPDGPSGGLQYF. Full variable domain (rest looked up from reference TRBV7-3 and TRBJ2-3): GAGVSQTPSNKVTEKGKYVELRCDPISGHTALYWYRQSLGQGPEFLIYFQGTGAADDSGLPNDRFFAVRPEGSVSTLKIQRTERGDSAVYLCASSPDGPSGGLQYFGPGTRLTVL.

The rearrangement joins TRBV25-1 to TRBJ2-7, with 7 bases fitting TRBD1. Germline trimming cut 3 bases from V and 7 bases from J; bases unmatched to any gene: 12. CDR1 is MGHDK and CDR2 is SYGVNS in the germline V gene. This CDR3 is 15 amino acids long. The CDR3 DNA reads TGTGCCAGCAGTGAGGTCGGGACAGCGGTCACGGAGCAGTACTTC. Encoded protein: CASSEVGTAVTEQYF.

V and J are TRBV6-5 and TRBJ1-5, with D uncertain. The germline V and J ends were trimmed by 6 bases and 9 bases, with 15 bases remaining between them. CDR1 and CDR2 (germline): MNHEY, SVGAGI. The CDR3 has 13 residues. The CDR3 protein is CASSASQSRPQHF. In DNA form, the CDR3 reads TGTGCCAGCAGCGCCAGTCAATCAAGGCCCCAGCATTTT.

The chain recombines TRBV18 with TRBJ2-7, with 10 bases aligning to TRBD2. The CDR3 has 15 amino acids. Germline V gene sequence: CDR1 KGHSH, CDR2 LQKENI. The V segment lost 2 bases and the J segment 0 bases; nucleotides outside the gene matches: 1. CDR3 region: CASSPASGSSYEQYF. The CDR3 nucleotides read TGTGCCAGCTCACCAGCTAGCGGGAGCTCCTACGAGCAGTACTTC.

The CDR3 loop is CASRPPGQGSSPLHF. Here the CDR3 DNA reads TGTGCCAGCAGACCCCCGGGACAGGGTTCTTCACCCCTCCACTTT. J is TRBJ1-6 and V is TRBV6-6, with 9 bases matching TRBD1. Trimming cost V 6 bases and J 9 bases; bases outside gene matches: 9. CDR1 MNHNY and CDR2 SVGAGI come from the germline V gene (reference sequence). The CDR3 covers 15 residues.

This clone was seen more than once but under ten times. J is TRBJ2-6 and V is TRBV6-6; D might be TRBD1 (6 bases). CDR1 is MNHNY and CDR2 is SVGAGI in the germline V gene (reference sequence). The V end lost 2 bases, the J end lost 2 bases, and 7 bases lay between the germline ends. The CDR3 length is 15 residues. For the CDR3, the DNA is TGTGCCAGCAGTTACAGACAGGCTGGGGCCAACGTCCTGACTTTC. It encodes CASSYRQAGANVLTF.

In this sample, this clone turned up once. The chain combines TRBV30 with TRBJ2-5; no clear D gene. V lost 0 bases and J 4 bases, leaving 9 bases between the germline ends. This CDR3 contains 13 residues. In germline, CDR1 is GTSNPN, CDR2 SVGIG (reference sequence). CDR3 coding DNA: TGTGCCTGGAGTGTCCGAGGAGCAGAGACCCAGTACTTC. Protein product: CAWSVRGAETQYF. The whole variable domain, filled in from reference TRBV30 and TRBJ2-5, reads SQTIHQWPATLVQPVGSPLSLECTVEGTSNPNLYWYRQAAGRGLQLLFYSVGIGQISSEVPQNLSASRPQDRQFILSSKKLLLSDSGFYLCAWSVRGAETQYFGPGTRLLVL.

The chain combines TRBV7-3 with TRBJ1-6; 7 nucleotides line up with TRBD1. V lost 6 bases, J lost 7 bases, and 9 bases stayed unmatched. Germline CDR1 reads SGHTA; CDR2 reads FQGTGA. The CDR3 is 15 residues long. CDR3 loop: CASSSSGQPNSPLHF. CDR3 DNA: TGTGCCAGCAGTTCCTCGGGACAGCCAAATTCACCCCTCCACTTT.